Listed below are T cell receptor beta chains from one sample, sequenced in a study of shared clonotypes between healthy human individuals. The assay was immunoSEQ multiplex PCR, and TCRdb's table has in-frame clones only and misses some. The sample consists of 400,000 to 600,000 clones, roughly 79% of them appearing once. Sequencing was carried out using PBMCs. These receptors originate from a woman in her thirties or forties in good health. Some clones in this sample may be carry-over from other donors' samples. CDR3s include the opening cysteine and the closing phenylalanine or tryptophan. Each record gives: D gene, V gene, J gene, clone size, CDR3 DNA, CDR3 protein. The D gene is left open where the match is weak. Clone size is not always given. Where it is, it says once, few, many or a class for expanded clones.

D: TRBD1
V: TRBV28
J: TRBJ1-4
size: NA
DNA: TGTGCCAGCACTCCGACCGGGACAGGGGACGAAAAACTGTTTTTT
CDR3: CASTPTGTGDEKLFF

D: NA
V: TRBV9
J: TRBJ2-3
size: NA
DNA: TGTGCCAGCAGCGTAGGGAACACAGATACGCAGTATTTT
CDR3: CASSVGNTDTQYF

D: NA
V: TRBV5-1
J: TRBJ2-1
size: NA
DNA: TGCGCCAGCAGCTTGAATAGGCATGAGCAGTTCTTC
CDR3: CASSLNRHEQFF

D: TRBD1
V: TRBV28
J: TRBJ2-5
size: NA
DNA: TGTGCCAGCAGTTCTCCTGGACAGGGCGGGGAGACCCAGTACTTC
CDR3: CASSSPGQGGETQYF

D: NA
V: TRBV28
J: TRBJ1-5
size: NA
DNA: TGTGCCAGCAGCCTCGGGGGCCAGCCCCAGCATTTT
CDR3: CASSLGGQPQHF

D: NA
V: TRBV7-2
J: TRBJ2-1
size: NA
DNA: TGTGCCAGCAGTTTCTCGGGGACGGTCCACAATGAGCAGTTCTTC
CDR3: CASSFSGTVHNEQFF

D: NA
V: TRBV19
J: TRBJ2-2
size: NA
DNA: TGTGCCAGTAGTATAGATCCCCGCGGGCGGGGCGCCGGGGAGCTGTTTTTT
CDR3: CASSIDPRGRGAGELFF

D: TRBD1
V: TRBV11-2
J: TRBJ2-1
size: NA
DNA: TGTGCCAGCAGCTTAAGTTGGGACAGCCGATACAATGAGCAGTTCTTC
CDR3: CASSLSWDSRYNEQFF

D: NA
V: TRBV19
J: TRBJ1-1
size: NA
DNA: TGTGCCAGTAGTATGGACAGAAACACTGAAGCTTTCTTT
CDR3: CASSMDRNTEAFF

D: NA
V: TRBV7-9
J: TRBJ2-1
size: few
DNA: TGTGCCAGCAGCTTAGCGGCACAGTACTCCTACAATGAGCAGTTCTTC
CDR3: CASSLAAQYSYNEQFF

D: NA
V: TRBV28
J: TRBJ1-3
size: NA
DNA: TGTGCCAGCAGTTCGGGGGGCTCTGGAAACACCATATATTTT
CDR3: CASSSGGSGNTIYF

D: NA
V: TRBV5-1
J: TRBJ2-3
size: NA
DNA: TGCGCCAGCAGCTTGGGGGAACCAGATACGCAGTATTTT
CDR3: CASSLGEPDTQYF

D: TRBD2
V: TRBV6-4
J: TRBJ2-1
size: few
DNA: TGTGCCAGCAGTGAAAGGGGGACTAGTAGGGTCAATGAGCAGTTCTTC
CDR3: CASSERGTSRVNEQFF

D: TRBD1
V: TRBV7-9
J: TRBJ1-1
size: NA
DNA: TGTGCCAGCAGTCAACCGCCGGGACAGGGAGGAAGCGCTGAAGCTTTCTTT
CDR3: CASSQPPGQGGSAEAFF

D: TRBD2
V: TRBV7-2
J: TRBJ2-7
size: NA
DNA: TGTGCCAGCAGCCCAGGTAGCGGGAGTTTACTTTTGGGTTTGGACGAGCAGTACTTC
CDR3: CASSPGSGSLLLGLDEQYF

D: NA
V: TRBV6-1
J: TRBJ2-7
size: once
DNA: TGTGCCAGCAGCAGGGACACCAACTACGAGCAGTACTTC
CDR3: CASSRDTNYEQYF

D: NA
V: TRBV5-1
J: TRBJ2-2
size: NA
DNA: TGCGCCAGCAGCTTGTCGGGACTTAACACCGGGGAGCTGTTTTTT
CDR3: CASSLSGLNTGELFF

D: NA
V: TRBV5-1
J: TRBJ2-3
size: once
DNA: TGCGCCAGCAGTCCCCTGGGCCGAGCCGCAGATACGCAGTATTTT
CDR3: CASSPLGRAADTQYF

D: TRBD1
V: TRBV11-2
J: TRBJ1-1
size: NA
DNA: TGTGCCAGCAGCCCCTGGGACAGGTACACTGAAGCTTTCTTT
CDR3: CASSPWDRYTEAFF

D: NA
V: TRBV7-9
J: TRBJ1-1
size: NA
DNA: TGTGCCAGCACCCGGGGGACCCTAAGGGCGGGAAACACTGAAGCTTTCTTT
CDR3: CASTRGTLRAGNTEAFF

D: TRBD2
V: TRBV18
J: TRBJ2-1
size: NA
DNA: TGTGCCAGCTCACCCGGACTAGCGGGACGAGTCTACAATGAGCAGTTCTTC
CDR3: CASSPGLAGRVYNEQFF

D: NA
V: TRBV11-2
J: TRBJ1-1
size: few
DNA: TGTGCCAGCAGCTTAGAGAGTGGCACTGAAGCTTTCTTT
CDR3: CASSLESGTEAFF

D: NA
V: TRBV4-2
J: TRBJ2-6
size: few
DNA: TGTGCCAGCAGCTGGGCCGACTCTGGGGCCAACGTCCTGACTTTC
CDR3: CASSWADSGANVLTF

D: NA
V: TRBV29-1
J: TRBJ2-3
size: NA
DNA: TGCAGCGTGCCTACTGGTTTGGCTACGCAGTATTTT
CDR3: CSVPTGLATQYF

D: NA
V: TRBV28
J: TRBJ1-1
size: NA
DNA: TGTGCCAGCAGGGGGACAAGAGGGGTTGACACTGAAGCTTTCTTT
CDR3: CASRGTRGVDTEAFF

D: NA
V: TRBV19
J: TRBJ2-2
size: NA
DNA: TGTGCCAGTAGTAGCGGGAACACCGGGGAGCTGTTTTTT
CDR3: CASSSGNTGELFF

D: NA
V: TRBV5-1
J: TRBJ2-2
size: NA
DNA: TGCGCCAGCAGCTTGTATCCCCCAGGACCCGGCGAGACCGGGGAGCTGTTTTTT
CDR3: CASSLYPPGPGETGELFF

D: NA
V: TRBV30
J: TRBJ1-1
size: few
DNA: TGTGCCTGGAGTGTACGAGGGGCGGTTTTCGTGGACACTGAAGCTTTCTTT
CDR3: CAWSVRGAVFVDTEAFF

D: NA
V: TRBV7-9
J: TRBJ1-1
size: NA
DNA: TGTGCCAGCAGCCCTCGGACGCTGAACACTGAAGCTTTCTTT
CDR3: CASSPRTLNTEAFF

D: NA
V: TRBV18
J: TRBJ2-7
size: NA
DNA: TGTGCCAGCTCACCATCCAACAGGAGGGACGAGCAGTACTTC
CDR3: CASSPSNRRDEQYF

D: TRBD2
V: TRBV4-3
J: TRBJ2-4
size: NA
DNA: TGCGCCAGCAGCCAAGATGCAGGGAGGGTCAAAAACATTCAGTACTTC
CDR3: CASSQDAGRVKNIQYF

D: NA
V: TRBV19
J: TRBJ2-2
size: NA
DNA: TGTGCCAGTACCCTAGGGCCCGGGGAGCTGTTTTTT
CDR3: CASTLGPGELFF

D: NA
V: TRBV5-1
J: TRBJ1-4
size: many
DNA: TGCGCCAGCAGCCCGACAACAACTAATGAAAAACTGTTTTTT
CDR3: CASSPTTTNEKLFF

D: TRBD2
V: TRBV27
J: TRBJ2-3
size: NA
DNA: TGTGCCAGCAGTTTATCACCTCTGCGTAGCGGGAGAATCCCAGATACGCAGTATTTT
CDR3: CASSLSPLRSGRIPDTQYF

D: NA
V: TRBV19
J: TRBJ2-1
size: NA
DNA: TGTGCCAGTAGTATTAATGGGGCGAGCTCCTACAATGAGCAGTTCTTC
CDR3: CASSINGASSYNEQFF

D: NA
V: TRBV7-8
J: TRBJ2-7
size: once
DNA: TGTGCCAGCAGCTTAGTGCCGGTTGGGATCGAGCAGTACTTC
CDR3: CASSLVPVGIEQYF

D: TRBD2
V: TRBV25-1
J: TRBJ2-3
size: NA
DNA: TGTGCCAGCAGTGACAAGCGGGAGGGCCCCACAGATACGCAGTATTTT
CDR3: CASSDKREGPTDTQYF

D: NA
V: TRBV6-4
J: TRBJ2-3
size: NA
DNA: TGTGCCAGCAGCCCTAGGGGGAGCACAGATACGCAGTATTTT
CDR3: CASSPRGSTDTQYF

D: TRBD1
V: TRBV19
J: TRBJ2-7
size: NA
DNA: TGTGCCAGTAGTATAGTTAGGGACAGGTCCTACGAGCAGTACTTC
CDR3: CASSIVRDRSYEQYF

D: TRBD2
V: TRBV5-4
J: TRBJ2-1
size: NA
DNA: TGTGCCAGCGCACCCGGGACTAGCGGGGCTTACAATGAGCAGTTCTTC
CDR3: CASAPGTSGAYNEQFF

D: NA
V: TRBV19
J: TRBJ1-5
size: NA
DNA: TGTGCCAGTAGTATGGCTCCGGGGCCAATTGGTTTT
CDR3: CASSMAPGPIGF

D: TRBD2
V: TRBV6-1
J: TRBJ2-5
size: NA
DNA: TGTGCCAGCAGGTTAGGACTAGCGGGAGTGGAGACCCAGTACTTC
CDR3: CASRLGLAGVETQYF

D: TRBD2
V: TRBV14
J: TRBJ2-7
size: few
DNA: TGTGCCAGCAGCCCCCGAGCTAGCGGGCCGCGGGGGCACTCCTACGAGCAGTACTTC
CDR3: CASSPRASGPRGHSYEQYF

D: NA
V: TRBV5-4
J: TRBJ2-2
size: NA
DNA: TGTGCCAGCAGCTTAATATCCGGGAGCGGGGAGCTGTTTTTT
CDR3: CASSLISGSGELFF

D: TRBD2
V: TRBV7-2
J: TRBJ2-5
size: NA
DNA: TGTGCCAGCAGCGCCGGAGGAGCGGGAGCGGACGAGACCCAGTACTTC
CDR3: CASSAGGAGADETQYF

D: NA
V: TRBV28
J: TRBJ2-7
size: NA
DNA: TGTGCCAGCAGTTTTTTGGGCAGCTACGAGCAGTACTTC
CDR3: CASSFLGSYEQYF

D: TRBD2
V: TRBV10-3
J: TRBJ2-5
size: NA
DNA: TGTGCCATCAGCTCGGGACTAGCGGGAGGAGAGACCCAGTACTTC
CDR3: CAISSGLAGGETQYF

D: NA
V: TRBV14
J: TRBJ2-2
size: NA
DNA: TGTGCCAGCAGCCAAGACCACACCGGGGAGCTGTTTTTT
CDR3: CASSQDHTGELFF

D: TRBD1
V: TRBV19
J: TRBJ1-1
size: NA
DNA: TGTGCCAGTACCTCGGACAGGCCGGAGGCTTTCTTT
CDR3: CASTSDRPEAFF

D: TRBD2
V: TRBV7-9
J: TRBJ2-7
size: NA
DNA: TGTGCCAGCAGCCTTAGCGGGAGGGCCTACGAGCAGTACTTC
CDR3: CASSLSGRAYEQYF

D: TRBD2
V: TRBV15
J: TRBJ2-3
size: NA
DNA: TGTGCCACCAGCAGAGACCCCGGCGGACTAGCGGGACCCACAGATACGCAGTATTTT
CDR3: CATSRDPGGLAGPTDTQYF

D: NA
V: TRBV2
J: TRBJ2-1
size: NA
DNA: TGTGCCAGCATATTATCCCCTCAATGGGAGCAGTTCTTC
CDR3: CASILSPQWEQFF

D: TRBD1
V: TRBV18
J: TRBJ2-1
size: NA
DNA: TGTGCCAGCTCAACCACGACAGGGGAGAATGAGCAGTTCTTC
CDR3: CASSTTTGENEQFF